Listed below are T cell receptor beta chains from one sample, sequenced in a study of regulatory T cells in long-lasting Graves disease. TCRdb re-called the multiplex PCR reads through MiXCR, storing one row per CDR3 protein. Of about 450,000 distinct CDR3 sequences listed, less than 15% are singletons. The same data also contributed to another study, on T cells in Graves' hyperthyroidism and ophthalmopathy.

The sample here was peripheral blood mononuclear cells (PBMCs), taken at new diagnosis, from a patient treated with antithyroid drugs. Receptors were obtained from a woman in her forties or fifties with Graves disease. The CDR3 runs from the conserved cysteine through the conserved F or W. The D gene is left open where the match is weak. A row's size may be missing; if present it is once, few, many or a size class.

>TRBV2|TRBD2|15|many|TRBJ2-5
TGTGCCAGCCTCGGGACTAGCGGGAGGGTGGAGACCCAGTACTTC
CASLGTSGRVETQYF
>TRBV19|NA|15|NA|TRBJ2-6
TGTGCCAGTACCACTAGTGGCTCTGGGGCCAACGTCCTGACTTTC
CASTTSGSGANVLTF
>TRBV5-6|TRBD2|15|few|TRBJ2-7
TGTGCCAGCAGCTTAGTGTCCGGGACTAGCGGGATTCAGTACTTC
CASSLVSGTSGIQYF
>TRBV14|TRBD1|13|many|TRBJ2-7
TGTGCCAGCAGCCCTTGGGACAGGGACGAGCAGTACTTC
CASSPWDRDEQYF
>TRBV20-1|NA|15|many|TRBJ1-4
TGCAGTGCGCAAACAGGAGGCGGGCCTAATGAAAAACTGTTTTTT
CSAQTGGGPNEKLFF
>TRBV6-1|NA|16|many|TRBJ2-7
TGTGCCAGCAGTACGACCATTTTAGCGGTAACCTACGAGCAGTACTTC
CASSTTILAVTYEQYF
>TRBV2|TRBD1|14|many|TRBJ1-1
TGTGCCAGCAGTGATCCTACAGGGGCGGCTGAAGCTTTCTTT
CASSDPTGAAEAFF
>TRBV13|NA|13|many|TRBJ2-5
TGTGCCAGCAGCTCGGGAGACCAAGAGACCCAGTACTTC
CASSSGDQETQYF
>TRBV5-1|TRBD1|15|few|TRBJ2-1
TGCGCCAGCAGCGTGACAGGGGGCGGCTACAATGAGCAGTTCTTC
CASSVTGGGYNEQFF
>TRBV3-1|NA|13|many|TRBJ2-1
TGTGCCAGCAGCCAAGATGGAGGGAGTGGGGAGTTCTTC
CASSQDGGSGEFF
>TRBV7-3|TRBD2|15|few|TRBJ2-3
TGTGCCAGCAGCAGAGCGGGAGGGCCTACAGATACGCAGTATTTT
CASSRAGGPTDTQYF
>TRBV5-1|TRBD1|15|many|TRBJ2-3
TGCGCCAGCAGCTTGGACGCCAGGGGGACAGATACGCAGTATTTT
CASSLDARGTDTQYF
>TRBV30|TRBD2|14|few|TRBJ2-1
TGTGCCTGGAGGAGGGCAGCGGGGTACAATGAGCAGTTCTTC
CAWRRAAGYNEQFF
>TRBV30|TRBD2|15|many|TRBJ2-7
TGTGCCTGGAGTCCCCTAGCGGGAGTATCCTACGAGCAGTACTTC
CAWSPLAGVSYEQYF
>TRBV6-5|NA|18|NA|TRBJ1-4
TGTGCCAGCAGTTACTCAGAAGTTCTTGCGGGAAGTGAGGAAAAACTGTTTTTT
CASSYSEVLAGSEEKLFF
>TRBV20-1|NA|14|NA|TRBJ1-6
TGCAGTGCTAGAATATCGGCGCAGAATTCACCCCTCCACTTT
CSARISAQNSPLHF
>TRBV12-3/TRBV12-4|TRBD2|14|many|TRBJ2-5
TGTGCCAGCAGCAGGACTAGCGGGACGGAGACCCAGTACTTC
CASSRTSGTETQYF
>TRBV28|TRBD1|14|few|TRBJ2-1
TGTGCCACTCTACCCGGGACAGCCTACAATGAGCAGTTCTTC
CATLPGTAYNEQFF
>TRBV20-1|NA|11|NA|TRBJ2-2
TGCGCAGGCGGGTACACCGGGGAGCTGTTTTTT
CAGGYTGELFF
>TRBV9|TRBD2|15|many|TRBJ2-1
TGTGCCAGCAGCGTAGCAGCGGGAGGATACAATGAGCAGTTCTTC
CASSVAAGGYNEQFF
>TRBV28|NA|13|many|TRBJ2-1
TGTGCCAGCAGTTCCTCAAGTTACAATGAGCAGTTCTTC
CASSSSSYNEQFF
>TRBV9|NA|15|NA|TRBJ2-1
TGTGCCAGCAGCGTAGCAGGGGTGGGCTACAATGAGCAGTTCTTC
CASSVAGVGYNEQFF